This T cell receptor beta chain was retrieved from a study of vaccination and CD4 T cells after COVID-19. Overall study: Median time from second vaccine dose to sampling was roughly 65 days (14 to 241). Whole-study findings and limits: A median about 83% of convalescent patients' SARS-CoV-2-reactive clones emerged only after vaccination. Convalescent patient numbers were relatively low, with no early post-infection timepoints.

Oncomine TCR Beta short-read sequencing was applied to DNA from cultured CD4+ T cells. Investigators obtained genomic DNA by extraction from cultured CD4+ T cells. TCRdb used MiXCR to reprocess the PCR reads, holding one entry per CDR3 protein. The repertoire has about 13,000 distinct CDR3 sequences, approximately 74% of them found once; the top ten carry around 7.8%. With respect to this clonotype: Its antigen remains unknown.

Treatment indicated: roughly 11-day PBMC culture with coronavirus spike peptide pools or control peptides (ViraFEST assay). The TCR was taken from a human donor who received a COVID-19 vaccine. The sequencing here drew on CD4+ T cells from blood, cultured in vitro, taken after SARS-CoV-2 vaccination.

CDR3 nucleotide sequence: TGTGCCACCAGTGGTGGGGCAGGGGGTGAGGGGAATGTGCGGGGGACCCAGTACTTC. This sequence encodes CATSGGAGGEGNVRGTQYF. This chain connects TRBV24-1 to TRBJ2-5; D is possibly TRBD1 (7 bases). Deletions cut 5 bases from V and 7 bases from J, with 31 bases between. Germline CDR1 KGHDR, CDR2 SFDVKD. This CDR3 region has 19 residues.